The 24 T cell receptor beta chains in this list originate from one sample, sequenced in a study of blood T cell repertoires in COVID-19. Assay: immunoSEQ multiplex PCR; the TCRdb copy retains only in-frame clones and omits some. This table has 45,000 to 50,000 clones, 75% to 90% appearing once. Sequencing input: peripheral blood. Source of these receptors: a man in his 70s with acute or convalescent COVID-19.

The chain employs TRBV11-2 and TRBJ2-2; the D is unclear. This CDR3 has 17 amino acids. Trimming took 1 base from V and 1 from J, leaving 13 bases between them. Germline V gene lookup returns CDR1 SGHAT and CDR2 FQNNGV. The CDR3 spells CASSLVGGRMNTGELFF. The DNA for the CDR3 is TGTGCCAGCAGCTTAGTTGGCGGTCGAATGAACACCGGGGAGCTGTTTTTT.

This clone was observed a few times. V and J are TRBV3-1 (or the pseudogene TRBV3-2) and TRBJ1-2; a weak D match, TRBD1 (5 bases). Trimming stripped 2 bases from V and 5 bases from J, with 18 bases between. The CDR3 extends over 16 amino acids. Germline values: CDR1 LGHDT, CDR2 YNNKEL (reference sequence). The CDR3 region is CASSQRPRGGYYGYTF. Written as DNA, the CDR3 is TGTGCCAGCAGCCAAAGACCCCGTGGGGGGTATTATGGCTACACCTTC.

The J gene is TRBJ1-2, the V gene TRBV2; the D gene is possibly TRBD1 (5 bases). V was shortened by 7 bases and J by 4 bases, with 13 bases between the two germline ends. The CDR3 totals 13 residues. The germline CDR1 and CDR2 sequences are SNHLY and FYNNEI. The CDR3 nucleotides read TGTGCCAGCAACCCACAGGCGATCTATGGCTACACCTTC. It yields the protein CASNPQAIYGYTF.

The chain is built from TRBV21-1 and TRBJ1-5. TRBV21-1 is marked as a pseudogene. There are 19 residues in the CDR3. CDR3 DNA: TGTGCCAGCAGCAAAGAGGTCGCCAGGGAGGGGAATAGTGATCAGCCCCAGCATTTT. It specifies CASSKEVAREGNSDQPQHF.

The chain uses TRBV14 and TRBJ2-7, with TRBD1 matching 7 bases. Germline-derived CDR1 and CDR2 are SGHDN and FVKESK. The CDR3 spans 15 residues. The V gene end was trimmed by 5 bases and the J gene end by 4 bases; junction bases not matched to a gene: 11. CDR3 protein: CASSMRQGFGYEQYF. In DNA, the CDR3 is TGTGCCAGCAGCATGAGACAGGGATTTGGTTACGAGCAGTACTTC.

The chain has TRBV27 and TRBJ1-6; 9 bases agree with TRBD1. The V segment lost 5 bases and the J segment 7 bases; nucleotides outside the gene matches: 18. Germline V lookup: CDR1 MNHEY, CDR2 SMNVEV (reference sequence). This CDR3 has 19 residues. The CDR3 sequence is CASSPDSRFRQGVNSPLHF. The DNA of the CDR3 is TGTGCCAGCAGTCCCGACAGTCGGTTTCGACAGGGGGTGAATTCACCCCTCCACTTT.

This chain connects TRBV7-8 to TRBJ1-5, with D unclear. Germline CDR1 is SGHVS and CDR2 is FQNEAQ. The CDR3 is 19 amino acids. Trimming removed 2 bases from V and 1 base from J, with 21 bases in between. The CDR3 DNA is TGTGCCAGCAGCTTATTTCGGGCGCGGCGGGTAGGGAGCAATCAGCCCCAGCATTTT. This gives the protein CASSLFRARRVGSNQPQHF.

The chain carries TRBV5-1 and TRBJ2-6; 11 bases are shared with TRBD1. The CDR3 runs 16 residues. With 9 bases clipped from V and 0 bases from J, the junction kept 5 bases outside the gene matches. Germline V gene lookup returns CDR1 SGHRS and CDR2 YFSETQ. CDR3 in DNA: TGCGCCACCGGGACAGGGGGTTTCTCTGGGGCCAACGTCCTGACTTTC. Its translation: CATGTGGFSGANVLTF. Full variable domain (missing parts from reference TRBV5-1 and TRBJ2-6): KAGVTQTPRYLIKTRGQQVTLSCSPISGHRSVSWYQQTPGQGLQFLFEYFSETQRNKGNFPGRFSGRQFSNSRSEMNVSTLELGDSALYLCATGTGGFSGANVLTFGAGSRLTVL.

This clone counts as medium-sized. The CDR3, as DNA: TGTGCCATCAGTGGGGGAGCGGGAAGGGATCAGCCCCAGCATTTT. As protein: CAISGGAGRDQPQHF. This chain links TRBV10-3 with TRBJ1-5; no clear D gene. The germline CDR1 and CDR2 sequences are ENHRY and SYGVKD. The CDR3 is 15 residues long. Trimming stripped 4 bases from V and 5 bases from J, with 15 bases between.

The table lists this clone with a few counts. The chain employs TRBV6-4 and TRBJ2-3, with TRBD2 matching 9 bases. Per the germline V gene, CDR1 is MRHNA and CDR2 is SNTAGT. The CDR3 sequence is 15 residues long. V shed 6 bases and J 1 base; nucleotides not matched to a gene: 5. CDR3 sequence reads: CASSFSGGGTDTQYF. As DNA, the CDR3 is TGTGCCAGCAGCTTTAGCGGGGGAGGCACAGATACGCAGTATTTT.

By share, this clone counts as large. The V gene is TRBV7-8, the J gene TRBJ2-7; the match to TRBD1 covers 8 bases. The CDR3 has 16 residues. The germline V gene encodes CDR1 SGHVS and CDR2 FQNEAQ. V lost 1 base and J lost 3; bases outside the gene matches: 8. DNA for the CDR3: TGTGCCAGCAGCTTAGGTCTGGGAGGACAGGGCTACGAGCAGTACTTC. Encoded protein: CASSLGLGGQGYEQYF.

The V call is TRBV12-3 or TRBV12-4, the J call TRBJ2-1; D not resolved. The CDR3 runs 11 residues. V was shortened by 5 bases and J by 8 bases, with 7 bases between the two germline ends. CDR3 in DNA: TGTGCCAGCAGTCCTCGGGATGAGCAGTTCTTC. Translation: CASSPRDEQFF.

This clone has only one observation. This chain connects TRBV2 to TRBJ2-1; perhaps TRBD2 as D (6 bases). The CDR3 length is 15 residues. Germline CDR1 SNHLY, CDR2 FYNNEI. Trimming removed 3 bases at V and 4 bases at J, with 13 bases between. CDR3 in amino acids: CASSDFGGAYNEQFF. CDR3 coding DNA: TGTGCCAGCAGTGACTTCGGGGGAGCTTACAATGAGCAGTTCTTC.

The J gene is TRBJ2-3, the V gene TRBV4-3; a weak D match, TRBD1 (6 bases). Per the germline V gene, CDR1 is LGHNA and CDR2 is YSLEER. V lost 3 bases to trimming and J lost 6 bases, with 10 bases between them. CDR3 length: 13 residues. This CDR3 is CASSHHREDTQYF. CDR3 nucleotide sequence: TGCGCCAGCAGCCATCACAGGGAGGATACGCAGTATTTT.

This sequence joins TRBV2 and TRBJ1-1; no definite D call. The length of the CDR3 is 13 residues. Trimming left V 6 bases short and J 0 bases short, with 8 bases between. From germline, CDR1 is SNHLY and CDR2 FYNNEI. The CDR3 DNA sequence: TGTGCCAGCAGGGCGGGGATGAACACTGAAGCTTTCTTT. This codes for CASRAGMNTEAFF.

This clone appeared once. This sequence joins TRBV30 and TRBJ1-6; 7 nucleotides align to TRBD1. This CDR3 is 16 amino acids long. Germline V gene sequence: CDR1 GTSNPN, CDR2 SVGIG (reference sequence). The V gene end was trimmed by 8 bases and the J gene end by 10 bases; junction bases not matched to a gene: 20. CDR3 amino acids: CAGRRRGGAARSPLHF. For the CDR3, the DNA is TGTGCCGGAAGACGACGAGGGGGCGCAGCCAGGTCACCCCTCCACTTT.

This clone was picked up a small number of times. The chain links TRBV7-2 to TRBJ1-6; tentative D call: TRBD1 (5 bases). Trimming shortened V by 6 bases and J by 8 bases, and 14 bases separated the two germline ends. The CDR3 runs 14 residues. Germline lookup yields CDR1 SGHTA and CDR2 FQGNSA. CDR3 DNA sequence: TGTGCCAGCAGACCCCCGGGGGGATATTCACCCCTCCACTTT. This encodes CASRPPGGYSPLHF.

The rearrangement uses TRBV7-6 and TRBJ2-1, with TRBD2 matching 10 bases. The germline V gene has CDR1 SGHVS and CDR2 FNYEAQ. V shed 1 base, J shed 8 bases, and the junction held 8 bases outside the gene matches. This CDR3 has 16 residues. Here the CDR3 DNA reads TGTGCCAGCAGCTTAGTTGCTAGCGGGAGTTCCGATGAGCAGTTCTTC. Its protein is CASSLVASGSSDEQFF.

J is TRBJ1-2 and V is TRBV28, with a possible D match to TRBD1 (5 bases). The germline V and J ends were trimmed by 4 bases and 5 bases, with 8 bases remaining between them. This CDR3 is built from 12 residues. Germline loops: CDR1 MDHEN, CDR2 SYDVKM. CDR3 sequence: CASSSTDYGYTF. The CDR3 DNA is TGTGCCAGCAGTTCGACAGATTATGGCTACACCTTC.

This clone was counted a few times. The CDR3 DNA follows: TGCGCCAGCAGCTTGGGCCGGGGGGATGTTGATGAAGCTTTCTTT. Its translation: CASSLGRGDVDEAFF. The chain recombines TRBV5-1 with TRBJ1-1, with a tentative D call TRBD1 (5 bases). From germline, CDR1 is SGHRS and CDR2 YFSETQ. Trimming pared 0 bases from V and 7 bases from J, leaving 16 bases between. This CDR3 contains 15 residues.

The CDR3 reads CASSFGGADGYTF. In DNA form, the CDR3 reads TGTGCCAGCAGTTTTGGGGGGGCGGATGGCTACACCTTC. The V gene is TRBV27, the J gene TRBJ1-2; D is perhaps TRBD1 (6 bases). CDR1 is MNHEY, CDR2 SMNVEV, per germline (reference sequence). The CDR3 consists of 13 residues. V lost 3 bases and J 6 bases, leaving 11 bases between the germline ends.

This sequence joins TRBV30 and TRBJ1-6; D gene uncertain. The CDR3 has 13 residues. The V and J ends lost 8 bases and 9 bases respectively, with 17 bases between them. Germline V gene data show CDR1 as GTSNPN and CDR2 as SVGIG (reference sequence). This CDR3 reads CAGAVTLGSPLHF. CDR3 bases: TGTGCCGGAGCGGTAACCTTAGGTTCACCCCTCCACTTT.

V is TRBV6-5 and J is TRBJ2-3, with a tentative D call TRBD1 (6 bases). V lost 6 bases and J 6 bases, leaving 16 bases between the germline ends. The CDR3 extends over 14 amino acids. Per the germline V gene, CDR1 is MNHEY and CDR2 is SVGAGI. CDR3 sequence (DNA): TGTGCCAGCAGCCGGGACACCGGTACCGATACGCAGTATTTT. Amino acids: CASSRDTGTDTQYF.

The chain links TRBV3-1 (or the pseudogene TRBV3-2) to TRBJ1-6, with TRBD1 identical over 7 bases. CDR1 is LGHDT and CDR2 is YNNKEL in the germline V gene (reference sequence). V dropped 7 bases and J dropped 10; count of bases not matched to a gene: 10. This CDR3 spans 14 amino acids. CDR3 nucleotide sequence: TGTGCCAGCACCTTGACAGGGCTTAACTCACCCCTCCACTTT. This codes for CASTLTGLNSPLHF.